Each of the 10 T cell receptor beta chains below was sequenced from the same sample in a study of T-cell reconstitution after alpha-beta-depleted transplantation in children. Unique molecular identifiers were incorporated during preparation of the TCRbeta library. Each CDR3 protein gets one entry after TCRdb re-called the PCR reads with MiXCR. The sample shows about 200,000 distinct CDR3 sequences, 13% to 15% of them seen only once. This specimen was PBMCs from the stem cell graft donor, taken from the stem cell graft. All receptors come from a human donor who donated a stem cell graft to a child with acute lymphoblastic leukemia.

This clonotype was seen at least ten times. V usage is TRBV20-1 and J usage is TRBJ2-7; D unclear. The length of the CDR3 is 13 residues. CDR1 and CDR2 from the germline V gene are DFQATT and SNEGSKA (reference sequence). Trimming shortened V by 1 base and J by 4 bases, and 11 bases separated the two germline ends. The CDR3 DNA is TGCAGTGCTAGAGGCCCCTGGCAGTACGAGCAGTACTTC. Its translation: CSARGPWQYEQYF.

As for this clonotype: Since a much larger clone is just one base distant, this may be a read error. The gene calls are TRBV4-1 and TRBJ2-2, with a tentative D call TRBD2 (5 bases). In germline, CDR1 is MGHRA, CDR2 YSYEKL. This CDR3 contains 13 residues. The CDR3: CASSPAQTGKLFF. CDR3 nucleotides: TGCGCCAGCAGCCCCGCTCAAACCGGGAAGCTGTTTTTT.

This clonotype was recorded at least ten times. This chain uses TRBV12-3 or TRBV12-4 with TRBJ2-3, with 10 bases aligning to TRBD2. The trim removed 7 bases at V and 0 bases at J, leaving 1 base unmatched. The CDR3 length is 14 residues. CDR3 in DNA: TGTGCCAGCAATAGCGGGAGGAGCACAGATACGCAGTATTTT. Translation: CASNSGRSTDTQYF.

This clonotype was seen at least ten times. The V and J genes are TRBV25-1 and TRBJ1-2; D ambiguous. Germline values: CDR1 MGHDK, CDR2 SYGVNS. The CDR3 contains 14 residues. Trimming removed 3 bases from V and 4 bases from J, with 12 bases in between. The CDR3 DNA sequence: TGTGCCAGCAGTGATTCCGGGGAAGGCTATGGCTACACCTTC. Protein: CASSDSGEGYGYTF.

The CDR3 here is CASSQASGASTDTQYF. CDR3 in DNA: TGTGCCAGCAGCCAAGCTAGCGGGGCTAGCACAGATACGCAGTATTTT. V gene TRBV4-2 combines with J gene TRBJ2-3; 9 bases line up with TRBD2. After removal of 1 base from V and 0 bases from J, the junction contained 2 bases not matched to a gene. Germline V CDR1 and CDR2: LGHNA, YNFKEQ. This CDR3 spans 16 amino acids.

The gene calls are TRBV30 and TRBJ1-1; 8 nucleotides line up with TRBD1. Germline CDR1 GTSNPN, CDR2 SVGIG (reference sequence). The CDR3 has 16 amino acids. Losses at the gene ends were 0 bases for V and 7 bases for J; bases not matched to a gene: 13. The CDR3 bases are TGTGCCTGGAGTGTATGGGGTAGACAGGGGATGGTTGAAGCTTTCTTT. Amino acid sequence: CAWSVWGRQGMVEAFF.

This clonotype was seen ten or more times. This chain links TRBV9 with TRBJ2-1; 7 bases map to TRBD2. This CDR3 comprises 19 residues. Germline lookup yields CDR1 SGDLS and CDR2 YYNGEE. J was trimmed by 1 base and V by 0 bases; bases with no gene match: 13. CDR3 sequence: CASSVDSWGRAFSYNEQFF. DNA for the CDR3: TGTGCCAGCAGCGTAGATTCTTGGGGGAGGGCCTTTTCCTACAATGAGCAGTTCTTC. The full variable domain, in which reference TRBV9 and TRBJ2-1 provide the parts outside the CDR3, is DSGVTQTPKHLITATGQRVTLRCSPRSGDLSVYWYQQSLDQGLQFLIQYYNGEERAKGNILERFSAQQFPDLHSELNLSSLELGDSALYFCASSVDSWGRAFSYNEQFFGPGTRLTVL.

This clonotype was detected a few times. The chain is built from TRBV12-3 or TRBV12-4 and TRBJ2-2; tentative D call: TRBD2 (5 bases). With 1 base removed from V and 6 bases from J, the gap between germline ends came to 12 bases. The CDR3 sequence is 15 residues long. In nucleotides, the CDR3 is TGTGCCAGCAGTTTAGGGACTGGACCCGCCGGGGAGCTGTTTTTT. Its translation: CASSLGTGPAGELFF.

This clonotype was observed many times. This chain links TRBV29-1 with TRBJ2-3; 8 bases line up with TRBD1. The junction had 7 bases not matched to a gene; V was cut back by 0 bases and J by 5 bases. The CDR3 sequence is 15 residues long. Germline loops: CDR1 SQVTM, CDR2 ANQGSEA. CDR3 sequence: CSVEDQTGVGDTQYF. CDR3 DNA sequence: TGCAGCGTTGAAGATCAGACAGGGGTAGGAGATACGCAGTATTTT.

This clonotype was observed a handful of times. V and J are TRBV5-5 and TRBJ2-3; 12 bases fit TRBD2. Germline-derived CDR1 and CDR2 are SGHKS and YYEKEE (reference sequence). The CDR3 spans 17 residues. The V and J ends lost 0 bases and 3 bases, in that order; junction bases with no gene match: 5. The CDR3 nucleotides are TGTGCCAGCAGCTTGGGACTAGCGGGGGTGGGGACAGATACGCAGTATTTT. This codes for CASSLGLAGVGTDTQYF. Variable domain in full (rest from reference TRBV5-5 and TRBJ2-3): DAGVTQSPTHLIKTRGQQVTLRCSPISGHKSVSWYQQVLGQGPQFIFQYYEKEERGRGNFPDRFSARQFPNYSSELNVNALLLGDSALYLCASSLGLAGVGTDTQYFGPGTRLTVL.